The following is a T cell receptor (beta chain) sequence with its context. What it binds is not known. Every contributor of samples was a Caucasian grown-up residing in Nashville, Tennessee. Data came from immunoSEQ multiplex PCR; TCRdb stores just in-frame clones and leaves some out. The table includes around 690,000 clones, 90% detected once. The CDR3 is made up of 13 amino acids. Trimming removed 3 bases from V and 3 bases from J; junction bases left unmatched: 2. CDR1 and CDR2 from the germline V gene are MNHEY and SMNVEV (reference sequence). This sample was included in a study of shared clonotypes between healthy human individuals. Study-wide findings and caveats: Richness estimates generally favored naive over memory subsets.

Input material: memory CD8+ T cells from PBMCs. Subset of the sample: CD45RO+ cells pooled with CCR7-negative TemRA cells. The V gene is TRBV27, the J gene TRBJ2-7; 7 bases line up with TRBD2. The receptor was isolated from a man aged 18 to 29 in good health. Some clones in this sample may be carry-over from other donors' samples. CDR3 amino acids: CASSLPGGYEQYF. In DNA form, the CDR3 reads TGTGCCAGCAGTTTGCCGGGAGGCTACGAGCAGTACTTC.